This entry lists 32 T cell receptor beta chains sequenced from one sample in a study of spatial heterogeneity in lung cancer. Via MiXCR, TCRdb re-called the 5' RACE reads, giving one row per CDR3 protein. The table shows about 27,000 distinct CDR3 sequences, with approximately 7% occurring only once. Regarding time point: sample taken at primary tumor resection. Sequencing was performed on PBMCs, taken at surgery. These receptors were obtained from a male donor with early-stage non-small cell lung cancer.

The gene calls are TRBV2 and TRBJ2-1, with D perhaps TRBD2 (5 bases). Trimming cost V 0 bases and J 6 bases, with 9 bases left between them. The CDR3 loop spans 14 amino acids. The germline V gene encodes CDR1 SNHLY and CDR2 FYNNEI. CDR3 sequence (DNA): TGTGCCAGCAGTGAAGCGAGAGGGCTCAATGAGCAGTTCTTC. Residues: CASSEARGLNEQFF.

This clonotype was picked up a small number of times. This chain connects TRBV12-3 or TRBV12-4 to TRBJ2-5; 7 positions agree with TRBD1. The CDR3 is made up of 17 amino acids. V dropped 4 bases and J dropped 5; count of bases not matched to a gene: 16. CDR3 DNA sequence: TGTGCCAGCAGTTCCGCTAGGGGGCGGATTGTTCGGGAGACCCAGTACTTC. Protein: CASSSARGRIVRETQYF.

The CDR3 region has the DNA TGTGCCAGCAGCCAGAGGGCAGGGACGAACACCGGGGAGCTGTTTTTT. It encodes CASSQRAGTNTGELFF. The J gene is TRBJ2-2, the V gene TRBV4-2; D is possibly TRBD1 or TRBD2 (5 bases each). V was pared by 3 bases and J by 0 bases, with 11 bases between. The CDR3 totals 16 residues. Germline V CDR1 and CDR2: LGHNA, YNFKEQ.

There are many counts of this clonotype. This chain uses TRBV5-1 with TRBJ2-2; no firm D call. The germline V gene encodes CDR1 SGHRS and CDR2 YFSETQ. V gave up 1 base and J gave up 7 bases, with 2 bases separating them. The CDR3 runs to 11 residues. CDR3 loop: CASSLIGELFF. In DNA, the CDR3 is TGCGCCAGCAGCTTGATCGGGGAGCTGTTTTTT.

This clonotype came up many times. This chain connects TRBV20-1 to TRBJ1-1; no clear D gene. This CDR3 has 13 residues. Germline assignment: CDR1 DFQATT and CDR2 SNEGSKA (reference sequence). V gave up 0 bases and J gave up 1 base, with 6 bases separating them. The CDR3 DNA follows: TGCAGTGCTAGAGATGGAAGGAACACTGAAGCTTTCTTT. Its protein product is CSARDGRNTEAFF.

This clonotype was seen at least ten times. The rearrangement links TRBV7-2 to TRBJ1-1; maybe TRBD1 (5 bases). V lost 5 bases, J lost 2 bases, and 9 bases lay in between. CDR3 length equals 13 residues. CDR1 is SGHTA, CDR2 FQGNSA, per germline. The CDR3 DNA follows: TGTGCCAGCAGCACAGACAGAAACACTGAAGCTTTCTTT. Encoded protein: CASSTDRNTEAFF.

This clonotype was seen many times. This sequence joins TRBV9 and TRBJ2-3; no reliable D call. Trimming took off 1 base at V and 1 base at J, with 7 bases between the two ends. From germline, CDR1 is SGDLS and CDR2 YYNGEE. The CDR3 consists of 14 residues. DNA of the CDR3: TGTGCCAGCAGCGTACAGCCAGGCACAGATACGCAGTATTTT. It encodes CASSVQPGTDTQYF.

This clonotype was detected ten times or more. This chain uses TRBV28 with TRBJ1-4; 9 bases match TRBD1. The CDR3 extends over 14 amino acids. Germline trimming cut 6 bases from V and 8 bases from J; bases unmatched to any gene: 7. From germline, CDR1 is MDHEN and CDR2 SYDVKM. CDR3 sequence reads: CASRSDRGSEKLFF. The CDR3, as DNA: TGTGCCAGCAGATCTGACAGGGGGAGCGAAAAACTGTTTTTT. Drawing the rest from reference TRBV28 and TRBJ1-4, the complete variable domain is DVKVTQSSRYLVKRTGEKVFLECVQDMDHENMFWYRQDPGLGLRLIYFSYDVKMKEKGDIPEGYSVSREKKERFSLILESASTNQTSMYLCASRSDRGSEKLFFGSGTQLSVL.

In this sample, this clonotype is medium-sized. The chain is built from TRBV4-1 and TRBJ2-2; unclear D gene. The V gene's germline CDR1 is MGHRA and CDR2 YSYEKL. The CDR3 extends over 18 amino acids. The V end was cut by 0 bases, the J end by 0 bases, with 14 bases between. Here the CDR3 reads CASSQDLGPATNTGELFF. CDR3 nucleotide sequence: TGCGCCAGCAGCCAAGATCTTGGACCAGCCACGAACACCGGGGAGCTGTTTTTT.

Many counts were recorded for this clonotype. V is TRBV7-8 and J is TRBJ1-2; D ambiguous. Germline V lookup: CDR1 SGHVS, CDR2 FQNEAQ. V was shortened by 1 base and J by 8 bases, with 17 bases between the two germline ends. The CDR3 consists of 15 residues. CDR3 residues: CASSLGELGGRGYTF. DNA for the CDR3: TGTGCCAGCAGCTTAGGGGAATTGGGCGGTCGGGGCTACACCTTC.

The sample holds a few counts of this clonotype. This chain connects TRBV12-3 or TRBV12-4 to TRBJ2-1; D may be TRBD1 (6 bases). Trimming cost V 2 bases and J 10 bases, with 18 bases left between them. This CDR3 is 15 amino acids long. Here the CDR3 reads CASSLRGGPWGEQFF. The CDR3 DNA is TGTGCCAGCAGTTTACGAGGGGGACCATGGGGAGAGCAGTTCTTC.

This clonotype showed up many times. The chain joins TRBV27 to TRBJ2-3; TRBD1 might be the D (5 bases). The CDR3 sequence is 15 residues long. From germline, CDR1 is MNHEY and CDR2 SMNVEV (reference sequence). With 2 bases removed from V and 3 bases from J, the gap between germline ends came to 12 bases. CDR3 sequence reads: CASSLGRVKTDTQYF. The CDR3 bases are TGTGCCAGCAGTTTAGGCAGGGTTAAGACAGATACGCAGTATTTT.

This clonotype was found many times. J is TRBJ2-1 and V is TRBV5-4; 8 nucleotides line up with TRBD2. CDR1 is SGHNT, CDR2 YYREEE, per germline (reference sequence). The trim removed 3 bases at V and 4 bases at J, leaving 6 bases unmatched. The CDR3 is 15 residues long. The CDR3 DNA sequence: TGTGCCAGCAGCTGGGCGGGGGGAGTTTACAATGAGCAGTTCTTC. Translating gives CASSWAGGVYNEQFF.

This clonotype is medium-sized (0.01 to 0.1%) in the sample. The chain is built from TRBV10-2 and TRBJ1-1, with 10 bases fitting TRBD1. Germline loops: CDR1 WSHSY, CDR2 SAAADI. There are 14 residues in the CDR3. V shed 8 bases and J 5 bases; nucleotides not matched to a gene: 8. The DNA of the CDR3 is TGCGCCAGCGGTACGACAGGGGGCAGGACTGAAGCTTTCTTT. Residues: CASGTTGGRTEAFF.

This clonotype was counted many times. The chain has TRBV2 and TRBJ2-3; no definite D call. There are 15 residues in the CDR3. V gave up 2 bases and J gave up 2 bases, with 11 bases separating them. Germline lookup yields CDR1 SNHLY and CDR2 FYNNEI. The CDR3 bases are TGTGCCAGCAGTGAATCCGGACGGACCACAGATACGCAGTATTTT. Amino acids: CASSESGRTTDTQYF.

This chain links TRBV21-1 with TRBJ2-1; the D call in the table, TRBD2, was not verified against the DNA. TRBV21-1 is a pseudogene locus. The CDR3 runs 19 residues. CDR3 DNA sequence: TGTGCCAGCAGCAAAGTGATTATCTTGACTAGCGGGGGTCATAATGAGCAGTTCTTC. Protein: CASSKVIILTSGGHNEQFF.

This clonotype qualifies as medium-sized (0.01 to 0.1%). The rearrangement joins TRBV5-1 to TRBJ2-2; D possibly matches TRBD1 or TRBD2 (5 bases each). Trimming removed 4 bases from V and 3 bases from J, with 10 bases in between. There are 14 residues in the CDR3. The V gene's germline CDR1 is SGHRS and CDR2 YFSETQ. The DNA of the CDR3 is TGCGCCAGCAGCCCTGGGGGTTACACCGGGGAGCTGTTTTTT. It encodes CASSPGGYTGELFF.

This clonotype showed up many times. The genes are TRBV5-1 and TRBJ2-7, with 10 bases aligning to TRBD1. The germline V gene has CDR1 SGHRS and CDR2 YFSETQ. Trimming took 4 bases from V and 5 from J; bases not matched to a gene: 3. CDR3 length: 13 residues. CDR3 amino acids: CASSTTGGNEQYF. DNA of the CDR3: TGCGCCAGCAGCACGACAGGGGGCAACGAGCAGTACTTC.

This clonotype was seen ten or more times. CDR3: CASSRDGDYGYTF. CDR3 sequence (DNA): TGCGCCAGCAGCCGGGACGGAGACTATGGCTACACCTTC. The chain couples TRBV10-1 to TRBJ1-2, with a possible D match to TRBD1 (5 bases). CDR1 and CDR2 (germline): WNHNN, SYGVQD (reference sequence). The V and J ends lost 6 bases and 3 bases respectively, with 11 bases between them. The CDR3 contains 13 residues.

In its sample, this clonotype was seen many times. The chain is built from TRBV7-6 and TRBJ1-3; TRBD1 matches 10 bases. Trimming at V came to 5 bases and at J to 7 bases, leaving 8 bases not matched to a gene. This CDR3 is built from 15 residues. CDR1 SGHVS and CDR2 FNYEAQ come from the germline V gene. The CDR3 DNA is TGTGCCAGCAGCCGGACAGGGGGTAGATGGAACACCATATATTTT. Protein sequence: CASSRTGGRWNTIYF.

This clonotype was detected ten times or more. The CDR3 DNA sequence: TGCGCCAGCAGCTTGAACCCTAGCGGGTCTGCGCGCTACGAGCAGTACTTC. Amino acid sequence: CASSLNPSGSARYEQYF. This sequence joins TRBV5-1 and TRBJ2-7, with 8 bases fitting TRBD2. The CDR3 extends over 17 amino acids. V was clipped by 1 base and J by 3 bases; unmatched bases: 12. The V gene's germline CDR1 is SGHRS and CDR2 YFSETQ.

This clonotype was found many times. The genes are TRBV19 and TRBJ1-1; the D is unclear. Germline CDR1 is LNHDA and CDR2 is SQIVND (reference sequence). This CDR3 is built from 12 residues. Trimming stripped 3 bases from V and 4 bases from J, with 6 bases between. CDR3 DNA: TGTGCCAGTAGTATTGAGGGCACTGAAGCTTTCTTT. It specifies CASSIEGTEAFF.

This sequence joins TRBV30 and TRBJ1-3; D is undetermined. This CDR3 is built from 14 residues. The germline V and J ends were trimmed by 7 bases and 0 bases, with 13 bases remaining between them. The V gene's germline CDR1 is GTSNPN and CDR2 SVGIG (reference sequence). This CDR3 is CAFQTPTSGNTIYF. DNA of the CDR3: TGTGCCTTTCAGACGCCGACCTCTGGAAACACCATATATTTT.

This clonotype was seen many times. The CDR3 bases are TGTGCCAGCAGCTTCCCCAGTCCTCTAGCGGGGACAGAGACCCAGTACTTC. It codes for CASSFPSPLAGTETQYF. This chain uses TRBV7-2 with TRBJ2-5; 9 nucleotides line up with TRBD2. V was pared by 3 bases and J by 4 bases, with 12 bases of the junction left unmatched. Germline loops: CDR1 SGHTA, CDR2 FQGNSA. CDR3 length equals 17 residues.

This clonotype has ten or more counts. The chain carries TRBV9 and TRBJ2-7; perhaps TRBD2 as D (6 bases). Trimming stripped 3 bases from V and 2 bases from J, with 15 bases between. The germline CDR1 and CDR2 sequences are SGDLS and YYNGEE. The CDR3 is 15 residues long. The CDR3 nucleotides read TGTGCCAGCAGCGCTCAGCCCGGGAGAGCCTACGAGCAGTACTTC. This encodes CASSAQPGRAYEQYF.

The chain carries TRBV5-1 and TRBJ1-1; 10 bases are a match to TRBD1. Trimming took 2 bases from V and 1 from J; bases not matched to a gene: 5. In germline, CDR1 is SGHRS, CDR2 YFSETQ. The CDR3 sequence is 16 residues long. The CDR3, as DNA: TGCGCCAGCAGCTTCCAGGGACAGGGGTGGAACACTGAAGCTTTCTTT. Encoded protein: CASSFQGQGWNTEAFF.

CDR3 in DNA: TGCGCCAGCAGCTTGAACACAGAGTCCCCAGAGACCCAGTACTTC. This gives the protein CASSLNTESPETQYF. This sequence joins TRBV5-1 and TRBJ2-5; D unresolved. The CDR3 loop spans 15 amino acids. CDR1 SGHRS and CDR2 YFSETQ come from the germline V gene. Trimming shortened V by 1 base and J by 4 bases, and 14 bases separated the two germline ends.

This clonotype has more than one count but fewer than ten. The CDR3 region is CASSPSRTSDTYEQYF. DNA for the CDR3: TGTGCCAGCTCACCTTCACGTACTAGCGATACCTACGAGCAGTACTTC. J is TRBJ2-7 and V is TRBV18; 7 nucleotides align to TRBD2. In germline, CDR1 is KGHSH, CDR2 LQKENI. With 3 bases clipped from V and 2 bases from J, the junction kept 10 bases outside the gene matches. The CDR3 is 16 amino acids.

This clonotype has at least ten counts. The genes are TRBV24-1 and TRBJ1-1, with D unclear. Germline V gene sequence: CDR1 KGHDR, CDR2 SFDVKD. The CDR3 has 15 residues. V lost 2 bases and J 1 base, leaving 10 bases between the germline ends. In nucleotides, the CDR3 is TGTGCCACCAGTGATTCTGGGTTCTCGAACACTGAAGCTTTCTTT. It encodes CATSDSGFSNTEAFF.

This clonotype was seen a handful of times. The chain couples TRBV4-3 to TRBJ2-7; TRBD2 agrees at 8 bases. CDR3 size: 14 residues. Germline V gene sequence: CDR1 LGHNA, CDR2 YSLEER. The trim removed 0 bases at V and 6 bases at J, leaving 4 bases unmatched. Here the CDR3 reads CASSQDLGLGEQYF. CDR3 bases: TGCGCCAGCAGCCAAGACCTGGGACTAGGCGAGCAGTACTTC.

This clonotype was seen at least ten times. J is TRBJ1-2 and V is TRBV3-1, with 8 bases matching TRBD1. V was clipped by 4 bases and J by 0 bases; unmatched bases: 7. This CDR3 has 16 residues. Germline CDR1 is LGHDT and CDR2 is YNNKEL (reference sequence). CDR3 protein: CASSLIDRGTNYGYTF. CDR3 in DNA: TGTGCCAGCAGCCTTATCGACAGGGGAACTAACTATGGCTACACCTTC.

This clonotype was detected ten times or more. The rearrangement links TRBV6-1 to TRBJ1-1; D is unresolved. There are 12 residues in the CDR3. V was shortened by 6 bases and J by 1 base, with 6 bases between the two germline ends. Germline values: CDR1 MNHNS, CDR2 SASEGT. Here the CDR3 reads CASRAKNTEAFF. As DNA, the CDR3 is TGTGCCAGCAGGGCCAAGAACACTGAAGCTTTCTTT.